The source of this TCR beta chain is a study of shared clonotypes between healthy human individuals. Background on the study: Contributing individuals were a couple of females and three males aged 18 to 49. Three plates each covered CD4 naive and memory; CD8 naive two, CD8 memory one. Points from the study as a whole: Unshared clonotypes carried lower generation probabilities than those common to all four donors.

The CDR3 has 18 residues. In germline, CDR1 is MNHEY, CDR2 SMNVEV (reference sequence). Trimming at V came to 4 bases and at J to 5 bases, leaving 9 bases not matched to a gene. This clone was seen only a few times. The target antigen is unknown. Clones were read by immunoSEQ multiplex PCR, and TCRdb kept only the in-frame ones, dropping some. The repertoire holds 900,000 to 1,200,000 clones, with around 82% as singletons. This chain links TRBV27 with TRBJ2-3, with 16 bases fitting TRBD2. This TCR derives from a man aged 18-30 years in good health. Some clones in this sample may be carry-over from other donors' samples. Sequencing was done on a sample of memory CD4+ T cells from PBMCs. Subset defined: CD45RA-negative fraction. CDR3 loop: CASSSSGLAGGWGDTQYF. CDR3 DNA sequence: TGTGCCAGCAGTTCGTCGGGACTAGCGGGAGGGTGGGGAGATACGCAGTATTTT.